This entry lists 12 T cell receptor beta chains sequenced from one sample in a study of blood T cell repertoires in COVID-19. Sequenced by immunoSEQ multiplex PCR; TCRdb stores in-frame clones only, minus some. The sample carries a few hundred thousand clones, about nine tenths recorded once. The sequencing input was peripheral blood. These TCRs come from a woman in her forties or fifties who had recovered from COVID-19.

The rearrangement uses TRBV27 and TRBJ2-7; a weak D match, TRBD1 (5 bases). This CDR3 contains 13 residues. The V end lost 5 bases, the J end lost 0 bases, and 8 bases lay between the germline ends. The germline V gene encodes CDR1 MNHEY and CDR2 SMNVEV (reference sequence). CDR3 DNA sequence: TGTGCCAGCAGTAGGGGCGGCTCCTACGAGCAGTACTTC. Amino acid sequence: CASSRGGSYEQYF.

The rearrangement joins TRBV30 to TRBJ1-1; the match to TRBD1 covers 8 bases. J lost 6 bases, V lost 8 bases, and 8 bases had no gene match. CDR3 size: 12 residues. Germline V gene sequence: CDR1 GTSNPN, CDR2 SVGIG (reference sequence). This chain's CDR3 is CARRTGPAEAFF. CDR3 DNA sequence: TGTGCCCGTCGGACAGGGCCGGCTGAAGCTTTCTTT.

The V call is TRBV7-9, the J call TRBJ2-3, with D tentatively TRBD1 (5 bases). Trimming removed 4 bases at V and 4 bases at J, with 24 bases between. Germline-derived CDR1 and CDR2 are SEHNR and FQNEAQ (reference sequence). The CDR3 is made up of 18 amino acids. The CDR3 coding sequence is TGTGCCAGCAGCTCCACAGCCGGAACAGGAAAAGGAGCAGATACGCAGTATTTT. It yields the protein CASSSTAGTGKGADTQYF.

This rearrangement joins TRBV28 to TRBJ1-4, with D unresolved. The V end lost 6 bases, the J end lost 0 bases, and 11 bases lay between the germline ends. CDR1 and CDR2 from the germline V gene are MDHEN and SYDVKM. The CDR3 spans 15 residues. CDR3 DNA: TGTGCCAGCAGCTCCACAGTTGCAACTAATGAAAAACTGTTTTTT. Residues: CASSSTVATNEKLFF.

This clone was seen only once. The DNA of the CDR3 is TGTGCCAGCAGGGGTCCAATTGCGGGTCCCTCGATGGGTGAGCAGTACTTC. This encodes CASRGPIAGPSMGEQYF. The rearrangement joins TRBV7-9 to TRBJ2-7; tentative D call: TRBD2 (5 bases). Germline V gene lookup returns CDR1 SEHNR and CDR2 FQNEAQ (reference sequence). The V end lost 6 bases, the J end lost 7 bases, and 28 bases lay between the germline ends. The CDR3 contains 17 residues.

The rearrangement uses TRBV18 and TRBJ2-1; 7 bases agree with TRBD1. J gave up 3 bases and V 4 bases, and 6 bases lay outside the gene matches. The CDR3 is 15 amino acids. Germline CDR1 and CDR2: KGHSH and LQKENI. CDR3 sequence: CASSRQGDNYNEQFF. DNA of the CDR3: TGTGCCAGCTCACGACAGGGAGATAACTACAATGAGCAGTTCTTC.

This sequence joins TRBV19 and TRBJ2-7; 7 nucleotides agree with TRBD1. The CDR3 has 12 residues. Germline loops: CDR1 LNHDA, CDR2 SQIVND (reference sequence). Trimming took 10 bases from V and 2 from J; bases not matched to a gene: 5. The chain's CDR3 is CATRDSTYEQYF. CDR3 coding DNA: TGTGCCACTCGGGACAGTACCTACGAGCAGTACTTC.

The rearrangement joins TRBV7-6 to TRBJ2-3; 9 bases are shared with TRBD1. Trimming at V came to 1 base and at J to 4 bases, leaving 12 bases not matched to a gene. This CDR3 has 18 residues. The V gene's germline CDR1 is SGHVS and CDR2 FNYEAQ. This CDR3 reads CASSLGWGTGPAADTQYF. In DNA form, the CDR3 reads TGTGCCAGCAGCTTAGGGTGGGGGACAGGGCCGGCGGCAGATACGCAGTATTTT. Drawing the rest from reference TRBV7-6 and TRBJ2-3, the complete variable domain is GAGVSQSPRYKVTKRGQDVALRCDPISGHVSLYWYRQALGQGPEFLTYFNYEAQQDKSGLPNDRFSAERPEGSISTLTIQRTEQRDSAMYRCASSLGWGTGPAADTQYFGPGTRLTVL.

The chain carries TRBV5-8 and TRBJ1-2; D might be TRBD1 (5 bases). Germline V CDR1 and CDR2: SGHTS, YDEGEE. V was shortened by 4 bases and J by 5 bases, with 9 bases between the two germline ends. This CDR3 is built from 12 residues. DNA of the CDR3: TGTGCCAGCAGCCCTAAGGGGTATGGCTACACCTTC. Amino acid sequence: CASSPKGYGYTF.

The chain is built from TRBV5-4 and TRBJ2-7, with D possibly being TRBD1 (6 bases). Germline CDR1 reads SGHNT; CDR2 reads YYREEE (reference sequence). The CDR3 has 14 residues. Trimming took off 4 bases at V and 3 bases at J, with 14 bases between the two ends. Here the CDR3 DNA reads TGTGCCAGCAGCGACGGACAGAGTTACTACGAGCAGTACTTC. Its translation is CASSDGQSYYEQYF.

The gene calls are TRBV5-4 and TRBJ2-2; D is ambiguous. The CDR3 totals 13 residues. Germline loops: CDR1 SGHNT, CDR2 YYREEE (reference sequence). V shed 2 bases and J shed 1 base, with 3 bases lying between them. CDR3 residues: CASSFWNTGELFF. The CDR3 DNA reads as TGTGCCAGCAGCTTCTGGAACACCGGGGAGCTGTTTTTT. Looking up the rest from reference TRBV5-4 and TRBJ2-2 gives the full variable domain: ETGVTQSPTHLIKTRGQQVTLRCSSQSGHNTVSWYQQALGQGPQFIFQYYREEENGRGNFPPRFSGLQFPNYSSELNVNALELDDSALYLCASSFWNTGELFFGEGSRLTVL.

The chain carries TRBV19 and TRBJ2-7; a weak D match, TRBD2 (6 bases). Germline CDR1 LNHDA, CDR2 SQIVND (reference sequence). V was trimmed by 3 bases and J by 3 bases, leaving 15 bases between them. The CDR3 sequence is 15 residues long. CDR3 DNA sequence: TGTGCCAGTAGTATGTCACCGCGGGACCGCTACGAGCAGTACTTC. Its protein product is CASSMSPRDRYEQYF.